This paragraph covers one T cell receptor beta chain sequence. Its antigen is as yet unknown. V shed 0 bases, J shed 3 bases, and the junction held 6 bases outside the gene matches. Per the germline V gene, CDR1 is SGDLS and CDR2 is YYNGEE. The CDR3 is 16 amino acids. These data come from a study of cytomegalovirus exposure and HLA in healthy donors. Notes on the study in general: Upon later analysis, HLA-associated TCR beta chains proved more clonally expanded than other, equally common chains. Several of the most significant clusters appeared, in a later analysis, to be linked to common viral pathogens.

The PCR contained 60 Vbeta and 13 Jbeta primers. Clones were read by immunoSEQ multiplex PCR, and TCRdb kept only the in-frame ones, dropping some. The table shows approximately 150,000 clones, with roughly a tenth occurring only once. V is TRBV9 and J is TRBJ2-7; 10 nucleotides align to TRBD1. Sequenced input: PBMCs. The receptor comes from a male donor in good health and CMV-seronegative. This CDR3 is CASSVGGTGVIYEQYF. Here the CDR3 DNA reads TGTGCCAGCAGCGTAGGTGGGACAGGGGTAATCTACGAGCAGTACTTC.